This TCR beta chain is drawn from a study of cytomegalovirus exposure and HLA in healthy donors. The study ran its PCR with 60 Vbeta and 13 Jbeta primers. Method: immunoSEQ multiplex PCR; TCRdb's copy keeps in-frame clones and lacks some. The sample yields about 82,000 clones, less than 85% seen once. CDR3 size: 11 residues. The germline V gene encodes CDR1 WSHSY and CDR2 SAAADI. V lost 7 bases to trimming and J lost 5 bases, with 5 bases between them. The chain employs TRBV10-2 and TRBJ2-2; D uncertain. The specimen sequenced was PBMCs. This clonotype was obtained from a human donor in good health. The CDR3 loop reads CASTRTGELFF. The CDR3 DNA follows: TGCGCCAGCACTAGGACCGGGGAGCTGTTTTTT.